This entry is about one T cell receptor beta chain. Its antigen has not been determined. No much larger clone exists at a distance of one base, and base qualities are not known. This sample is drawn from a study of blood T cells in healthy people across ages (dated by TCRdb to the mid-2010s). A note on the overall study: In model experiments, roughly one uniquely barcoded TCR beta cDNA molecule per two T cells was captured by template switching. Using deep sequencing normalized with unique cDNA molecular identifiers, the study measured how TCR beta repertoire diversity changes with age. Donors were grouped into four age groups: young (average about 15 years), middle-aged (about 38), aged (around 66) and long-lived (around 80). Donors of different ages were randomly distributed across sequencing lanes to avoid experimental bias. The study analyzed two additional independent replicas of 1 million unique cDNA reads from the same blood draw for two donors, one aged 18 to 30 and one aged 80 or older.

Library generation was performed with 5' RACE. Reads for this sample came from an Illumina HiSeq 2500. A second PCR of about 6 to 11 cycles was performed with a sample-barcoded 5' primer and a J-beta primer mix. Each TCR beta cDNA molecule received a unique molecular identifier from a template-switch 5' adaptor carrying 12 random nucleotides. Each sample yielded at least 2.5 million CDR3-containing paired-end reads. All of the RNA was converted into first-strand cDNA using the Mint cDNA synthesis kit, with a TRBC-specific oligonucleotide serving as the primer. Following uracil-DNA glycosylase treatment, a first 18-cycle PCR with universal primers M1SS and BC2_uni_R was performed on all cDNA. The study's processing was this. Each sample was normalized by randomly selecting 1 million high-quality reads, each carrying a distinct molecular identifier. Reads sharing molecular identifiers were discarded rather than binned into consensus sequences. MiTCR, set to a Q25 quality threshold and the strictest error-elimination algorithm, was used for CDR3 identification, clonotype clustering and error correction. A nonparametric unseen species model with Euler transformation was used to estimate lower-bound total TCR beta diversity. TCRdb's own reprocessing of the public reads used fastp at Q25 and MiXCR and kept productive beta chains. Every distinct CDR3 protein forms one entry, paired with its most common genes and DNA. TCRdb's processing, not the authors', yielded these V and J calls. Counted in this sample were about 970,000 distinct CDR3 sequences; roughly 51% of them appeared once. The top ten hold roughly a fifth of the sample.

General study outcomes and caveats: A strong correlation was found between observed TCR beta diversity and the percentage of naive T cells measured by flow cytometry. Because profiling used bulk unsorted PBMCs, naive and antigen-experienced compartments could not be compared conclusively. Because donor CMV infection status was unknown, age-related changes in expanded clonotypes were potentially confounded. Observed TCR beta diversity per million T cells fell roughly linearly with age, and a significant reduction was already apparent by age about 38. The long-lived group showed more naive CD4+ T cells, fewer expanded clones and increased TCR diversity than the aged group, suggesting age selection. Estimates of total diversity from one million sequenced T cells were regarded as lower bounds and underestimates.

Systemically healthy Caucasian individuals from Russia, roughly 40 in total and aged about 6 to 95 years, were included as donors. Around 9.8 milliliters of peripheral blood were collected from each donor into EDTA-treated Vacutainer tubes. Ficoll-Paque density-gradient centrifugation was used to isolate PBMCs, with at least 6 million per sample. Trizol reagent was used to extract total RNA from the PBMCs, yielding at least 6 micrograms per sample. The percentages of naive CD45RAhigh/CD27high T cells were determined by flow cytometry on a PBMC aliquot from every donor. Sequences KGHSH (CDR1) and LQKENI (CDR2) are obtained from the germline V gene. V is pared back by 1 base and J by 6 bases, with 9 bases lying between the germline termini. Including cysteine and phenylalanine, the CDR3 has 13 amino acids. CDR3 DNA only is kept here, 39 bases in frame from base 1.

Sequences were obtained from blood. This receptor was identified in a woman aged 60 to 75 in good health. The chain is assembled from TRBV18 and TRBJ1-1; the D gene is unclear. The DNA reads TGTGCCAGCTCACCACGCAGTACGCCTGAAGCTTTCTTT. Translated, it gives CASSPRSTPEAFF.